Following are 20 T cell receptor beta chains from one sample sequenced in a study of blood T cell repertoires in COVID-19. The assay was immunoSEQ multiplex PCR, and TCRdb's table has in-frame clones only and misses some. The sample has around 24,000 clones; around four fifths are singletons. The source material was peripheral blood. The receptors stem from an older man with active or convalescent COVID-19.

The J gene is TRBJ1-3, the V gene TRBV18; tentatively, D is TRBD1 (5 bases). The germline V and J ends were trimmed by 0 bases and 8 bases, with 17 bases remaining between them. The CDR3 runs to 16 residues. Per the germline V gene, CDR1 is KGHSH and CDR2 is LQKENI. CDR3 sequence reads: CASSPPGSGAVHTIYF. The CDR3 bases are TGTGCCAGCTCACCACCGGGCTCTGGGGCCGTCCACACCATATATTTT.

The chain combines TRBV7-2 with TRBJ1-6; 7 bases agree with TRBD1. The germline gives CDR1 SGHTA, CDR2 FQGNSA. V trimming: 2 bases; J trimming: 8 bases; junction bases outside the gene matches: 6. The CDR3 totals 15 residues. The CDR3 loop is CASSLKQGLDSPLHF. In nucleotides, the CDR3 is TGTGCCAGCAGCTTAAAACAGGGGTTGGATTCACCCCTCCACTTT.

The chain combines TRBV7-7 with TRBJ2-7, with TRBD2 as a possible D gene (6 bases). The CDR3 is made up of 15 amino acids. The V end lost 7 bases, the J end lost 0 bases, and 16 bases lay between the germline ends. Germline CDR1 is SSHAT and CDR2 is FNYEAQ (reference sequence). The CDR3 here is CASMGGTAFSYEQYF. In DNA form, the CDR3 reads TGTGCCAGCATGGGGGGTACAGCCTTCTCCTACGAGCAGTACTTC.

The rearrangement links TRBV7-8 to TRBJ1-6; a weak D match, TRBD1 (5 bases). CDR1 and CDR2 from the germline V gene are SGHVS and FQNEAQ. The CDR3 is 17 amino acids. The V end lost 3 bases, the J end lost 0 bases, and 12 bases lay between the germline ends. The CDR3 nucleotides are TGTGCCAGCAGCTTCGGGGAGGGGAACTCCTATAATTCACCCCTCCACTTT. Its protein product is CASSFGEGNSYNSPLHF.

The chain recombines TRBV28 with TRBJ1-5, with TRBD1 matching 7 bases. V was pared by 3 bases and J by 0 bases, with 5 bases of the junction left unmatched. The CDR3 has 16 residues. The germline gives CDR1 MDHEN, CDR2 SYDVKM. This CDR3 is CASSFLGGYSNQPQHF. The CDR3 DNA reads TGTGCCAGCAGTTTCTTAGGGGGCTATAGCAATCAGCCCCAGCATTTT. Based on the CDR3 plus reference TRBV28 and TRBJ1-5, the full variable domain is DVKVTQSSRYLVKRTGEKVFLECVQDMDHENMFWYRQDPGLGLRLIYFSYDVKMKEKGDIPEGYSVSREKKERFSLILESASTNQTSMYLCASSFLGGYSNQPQHFGDGTRLSIL.

This chain joins TRBV7-3 and TRBJ2-2, with TRBD1 as a possible D gene (6 bases). The CDR3 loop spans 14 amino acids. CDR1 is SGHTA, CDR2 FQGTGA, per germline. The V and J ends lost 5 bases and 4 bases respectively, with 11 bases between them. CDR3 in DNA: TGTGCCAGCAGCCTCCTGGGGGCCACCGGGGAGCTGTTTTTT. It encodes CASSLLGATGELFF.

V and J are TRBV28 and TRBJ2-7; TRBD1 aligns across 7 bases. The germline CDR1 and CDR2 sequences are MDHEN and SYDVKM. V was pared by 2 bases and J by 3 bases, with 7 bases of the junction left unmatched. CDR3 length: 15 amino acids. The CDR3 DNA reads TGTGCCAGCAGTTTAAAACAGGGGACCGGCTACGAGCAGTACTTC. Its protein product is CASSLKQGTGYEQYF.

In this sample, this clone turned up once. It is unclear where the CDR3 begins or ends on the DNA, so no DNA is shown, and the CDR3 is as TCRdb lists it. The rearrangement links TRBV7-8 to TRBJ1-5; the listed D gene, TRBD1, was not tested against the DNA. Germline loops: CDR1 SGHVS, CDR2 FQNEAQ. The CDR3 sequence runs 22 residues, both termini included. This CDR3 is CASSPGQVAISPSIFRNQPQHF.

V is TRBV4-3 and J is TRBJ2-3, with TRBD2 matching 10 bases. The CDR3 has 20 amino acids. J gave up 0 bases and V 1 base, and 13 bases lay outside the gene matches. Germline CDR1 and CDR2: LGHNA and YSLEER. CDR3 nucleotides: TGCGCCAGCAGCCAAGCGTTCAGGTCTAGCGGGGGCTCTAGCACAGATACGCAGTATTTT. Its translation: CASSQAFRSSGGSSTDTQYF.

This chain joins TRBV10-3 and TRBJ2-3, with D tentatively TRBD2 (6 bases). The V gene's germline CDR1 is ENHRY and CDR2 SYGVKD. This CDR3 is 13 amino acids long. Trimming removed 8 bases from V and 2 bases from J, with 11 bases in between. CDR3 amino acids: CAIGGGATDTQYF. Written as DNA, the CDR3 is TGTGCCATCGGCGGAGGGGCCACAGATACGCAGTATTTT.

This clone appeared once. The chain carries TRBV7-3 and TRBJ1-6, with D perhaps TRBD1 (6 bases). Germline V gene lookup returns CDR1 SGHTA and CDR2 FQGTGA. Between the trimmed V and J ends, which lost 4 bases and 5 bases, there was a span of 9 bases. This CDR3 comprises 14 residues. The CDR3 sequence: CASSSQGNNSPLHF. CDR3 nucleotides: TGTGCCAGCAGCTCGCAGGGGAATAATTCACCCCTCCACTTT.

This chain links TRBV28 with TRBJ1-4, with TRBD1 matching 10 bases. Germline lookup yields CDR1 MDHEN and CDR2 SYDVKM. This CDR3 is built from 13 residues. The V segment lost 7 bases and the J segment 8 bases; nucleotides outside the gene matches: 4. The CDR3 spells CASKTGGLEKLFF. CDR3 DNA sequence: TGTGCCAGCAAGACAGGGGGCTTGGAAAAACTGTTTTTT.

This rearrangement joins TRBV7-2 to TRBJ1-2, with TRBD1 identical over 7 bases. V trimming: 5 bases; J trimming: 8 bases; junction bases outside the gene matches: 8. The CDR3 is 13 amino acids. From germline, CDR1 is SGHTA and CDR2 FQGNSA. The DNA of the CDR3 is TGTGCCAGCAGCCGTACAGGGGAAAGAGGCTACACCTTC. Its translation is CASSRTGERGYTF.

The chain couples TRBV13 to TRBJ2-3; D remains unclear. Germline lookup yields CDR1 PRHDT and CDR2 FYEKMQ (reference sequence). The V and J ends lost 0 bases and 5 bases respectively, with 12 bases between them. The CDR3 is made up of 15 amino acids. The CDR3 spells CASSLGGRPVDTQYF. DNA for the CDR3: TGTGCCAGCAGCTTAGGGGGCCGACCGGTAGATACGCAGTATTTT.

The chain recombines TRBV7-2 with TRBJ1-1; the match to TRBD1 covers 8 bases. The junction had 9 bases not matched to a gene; V was cut back by 5 bases and J by 10 bases. The CDR3 length is 13 residues. Germline V gene lookup returns CDR1 SGHTA and CDR2 FQGNSA. The CDR3 loop is CASSPRQGLGAFF. The CDR3 coding sequence is TGTGCCAGCAGCCCCCGACAGGGGCTAGGAGCTTTCTTT.

J is TRBJ2-7 and V is TRBV5-6, with a possible D match to TRBD2 (5 bases). Germline loops: CDR1 SGHDT, CDR2 YYEEEE. The V end lost 4 bases, the J end lost 6 bases, and 23 bases lay between the germline ends. The CDR3 runs 16 residues. Here the CDR3 reads CASSTRGASRVSEQYF. DNA of the CDR3: TGTGCCAGCAGCACTCGGGGAGCTTCAAGGGTCAGCGAGCAGTACTTC.

CDR3 region: CASRPPTGGNTEAFF. The CDR3 region has the DNA TGTGCCAGCAGACCCCCAACAGGGGGGAACACTGAAGCTTTCTTT. The gene calls are TRBV6-5 and TRBJ1-1; 8 nucleotides match TRBD1. J lost 1 base, V lost 6 bases, and 7 bases had no gene match. The CDR3 consists of 15 residues. CDR1 and CDR2 (germline): MNHEY, SVGAGI.

This clone was detected only a few times. The CDR3 bases are TGTGCCAGCAGCTTTCAGGCCTTTGACAGGGGGTCCAATCAGCCCCAGCATTTT. This translates into CASSFQAFDRGSNQPQHF. This chain uses TRBV5-8 with TRBJ1-5; 9 bases fit TRBD1. V lost 2 bases to trimming and J lost 3 bases; unmatched junction nucleotides: 12. This CDR3 has 18 amino acids. CDR1 and CDR2 (germline): SGHTS, YDEGEE.

This chain joins TRBV5-1 and TRBJ2-1, with 11 bases matching TRBD2. The trim removed 1 base at V and 7 bases at J, leaving 10 bases unmatched. CDR1 is SGHRS, CDR2 YFSETQ, per germline. The CDR3 totals 17 residues. The CDR3 here is CASSLIFWTSGHNEQFF. For the CDR3, the DNA is TGCGCCAGCAGCTTGATTTTTTGGACTAGCGGGCATAATGAGCAGTTCTTC.

This clone occurred a few times. The gene calls are TRBV2 and TRBJ2-3; the match to TRBD2 covers 9 bases. The CDR3 runs to 14 residues. V lost 4 bases, J lost 2 bases, and 1 base stayed unmatched. Germline V gene sequence: CDR1 SNHLY, CDR2 FYNNEI. The CDR3 protein is CASSGLAVTDTQYF. The CDR3, as DNA: TGTGCCAGCAGTGGACTAGCGGTCACAGATACGCAGTATTTT.